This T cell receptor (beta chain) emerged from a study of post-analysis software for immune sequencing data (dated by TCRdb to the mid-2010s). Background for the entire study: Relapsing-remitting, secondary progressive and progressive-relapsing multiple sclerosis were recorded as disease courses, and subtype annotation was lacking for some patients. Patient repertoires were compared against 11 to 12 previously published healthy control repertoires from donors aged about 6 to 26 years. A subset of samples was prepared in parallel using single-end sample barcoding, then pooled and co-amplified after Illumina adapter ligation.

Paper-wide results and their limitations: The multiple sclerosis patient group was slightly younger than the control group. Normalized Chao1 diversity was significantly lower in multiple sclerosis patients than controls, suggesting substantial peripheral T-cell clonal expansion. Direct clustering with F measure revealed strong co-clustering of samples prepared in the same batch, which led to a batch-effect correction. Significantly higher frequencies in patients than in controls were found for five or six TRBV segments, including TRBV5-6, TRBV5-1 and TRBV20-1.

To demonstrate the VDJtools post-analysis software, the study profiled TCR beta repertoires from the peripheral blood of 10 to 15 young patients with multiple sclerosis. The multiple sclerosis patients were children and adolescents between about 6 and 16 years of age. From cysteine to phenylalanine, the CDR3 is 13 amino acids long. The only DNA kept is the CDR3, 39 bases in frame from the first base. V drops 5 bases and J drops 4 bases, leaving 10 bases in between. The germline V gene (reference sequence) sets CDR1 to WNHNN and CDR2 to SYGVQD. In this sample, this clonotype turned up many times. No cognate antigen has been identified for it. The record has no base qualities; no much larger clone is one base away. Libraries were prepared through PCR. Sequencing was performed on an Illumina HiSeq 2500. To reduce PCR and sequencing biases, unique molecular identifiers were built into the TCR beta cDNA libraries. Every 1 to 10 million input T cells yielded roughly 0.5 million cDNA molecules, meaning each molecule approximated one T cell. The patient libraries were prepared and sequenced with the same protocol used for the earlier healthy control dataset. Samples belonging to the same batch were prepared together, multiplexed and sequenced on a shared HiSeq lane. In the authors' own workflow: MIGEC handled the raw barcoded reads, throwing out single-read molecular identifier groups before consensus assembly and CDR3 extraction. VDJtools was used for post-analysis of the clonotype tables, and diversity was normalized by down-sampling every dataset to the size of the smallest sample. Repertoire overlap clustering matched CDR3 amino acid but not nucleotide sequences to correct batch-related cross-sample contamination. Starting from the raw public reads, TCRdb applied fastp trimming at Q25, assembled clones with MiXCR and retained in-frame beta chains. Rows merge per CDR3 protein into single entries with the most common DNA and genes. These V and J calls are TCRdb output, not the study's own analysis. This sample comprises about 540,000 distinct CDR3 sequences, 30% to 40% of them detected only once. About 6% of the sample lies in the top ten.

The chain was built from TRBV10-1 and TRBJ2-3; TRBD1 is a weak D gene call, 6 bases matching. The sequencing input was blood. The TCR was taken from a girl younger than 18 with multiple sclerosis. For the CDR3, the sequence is CASSSGDSDTQYF. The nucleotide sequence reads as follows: TGCGCCAGCAGTTCAGGGGATTCAGATACGCAGTATTTT.